This TCR beta chain was found in a study of blood T cell repertoires in COVID-19. Across the whole study: Sources were T cells, B-cell-depleted T cells, or PBMCs; the material itself was cDNA or gDNA.

V lost 6 bases and J lost 1; bases outside the gene matches: 6. Germline assignment: CDR1 MNHNY and CDR2 SVGAGI (reference sequence). The CDR3 has 15 residues. Clones were sequenced by immunoSEQ multiplex PCR, and TCRdb holds only the in-frame ones, with some missing. Of about 200,000 clones in the sample, about 79% were seen once. Sequencing used peripheral blood. This sequence originates from a human donor in a cohort sampled during active COVID-19. The V and J genes are TRBV6-6 and TRBJ2-7; 10 nucleotides match TRBD1. CDR3 in amino acids: CASSPRDRGSYEQYF. CDR3 bases: TGTGCCAGCAGCCCCAGGGACAGGGGTTCCTACGAGCAGTACTTC.